These 29 T cell receptor beta chains were sequenced from one sample in a study of blood T cell repertoires in COVID-19 (dated by TCRdb to 2020 to 2022). The library was generated by the immunoSEQ multiplex PCR assay. What TCRdb holds here is the immuneACCESS table cut down to in-frame rearrangements. Part of the clones is not present; checked against another copy, under half of the missing clones reflect an unresolved V gene, and the others are unexplained. This sample holds around 150,000 clones; around 80% were observed only once. Over 15% of the sample belongs to the ten largest clones. The sequenced sample was peripheral blood. These receptors originate from a man aged 50 or older with acute or convalescent COVID-19.

J is TRBJ1-1 and V is TRBV6-2 or TRBV6-3, with TRBD1 as a possible D gene (5 bases). The CDR3 spans 17 residues. Looked up from germline, CDR1 is MNHEY and CDR2 is SVGEGT. The V end was cut by 2 bases, the J end by 0 bases, with 16 bases between. The CDR3 nucleotides read TGTGCCAGCAGTTACCCCCTTCGTGGAGGGGTGAACACTGAAGCTTTCTTT. It codes for CASSYPLRGGVNTEAFF.

The genes are TRBV14 and TRBJ2-4; D may be TRBD2 (7 bases). This CDR3 is built from 14 residues. Trimming left V 1 base short and J 11 bases short, with 15 bases between. Germline V gives CDR1 SGHDN, CDR2 FVKESK. The CDR3 nucleotides are TGTGCCAGCAGCCAAGGGGGACGGGGGGCCGTTCAGTACTTC. This translates into CASSQGGRGAVQYF.

The chain carries TRBV11-2 and TRBJ2-5; TRBD2 matches 13 bases. The germline V gene encodes CDR1 SGHAT and CDR2 FQNNGV. The CDR3 is 16 amino acids. V gave up 0 bases and J gave up 3 bases; unmatched junction bases: 1. CDR3 DNA: TGTGCCAGCAGCTTAGACGGACTAGCGGGGGAAGAGACCCAGTACTTC. It yields the protein CASSLDGLAGEETQYF.

V is TRBV12-3 or TRBV12-4 and J is TRBJ1-1; D is unclear. V was pared by 5 bases and J by 0 bases, with 4 bases between. The length of the CDR3 is 12 residues. The CDR3 DNA reads as TGTGCCAGCAGTCCCGTGAACACTGAAGCTTTCTTT. Its protein product is CASSPVNTEAFF.

This clone turned up a few times. The rearrangement uses TRBV18 and TRBJ2-5; 15 bases fit TRBD2. The CDR3 has 20 amino acids. The ends lost 0 bases at V and 4 bases at J; junction bases unmatched: 12. Germline CDR1 is KGHSH and CDR2 is LQKENI. The chain's CDR3 is CASSPPLGLAGGPLVETQYF. CDR3 in DNA: TGTGCCAGCTCACCACCCCTTGGACTAGCGGGGGGGCCTCTCGTAGAGACCCAGTACTTC.

This chain links TRBV19 with TRBJ2-7; TRBD2 aligns across 11 bases. This CDR3 comprises 14 residues. Germline V CDR1 and CDR2: LNHDA, SQIVND (reference sequence). The V and J ends lost 3 bases and 5 bases, in that order; junction bases with no gene match: 3. The CDR3 loop reads CASSMLTSGDEQYF. DNA of the CDR3: TGTGCCAGTAGTATGTTGACTAGCGGGGACGAGCAGTACTTC.

The count of this clone is one. This chain links TRBV2 with TRBJ2-1; possibly TRBD2 for D (5 bases). The ends were cut back, 8 bases at V and 10 bases at J, with 15 bases in the middle. The CDR3 spans 12 residues. CDR1 is SNHLY, CDR2 FYNNEI, per germline. This chain's CDR3 is CASSIFGVEQFF. The CDR3 DNA reads TGTGCCAGCTCTATCTTCGGGGTCGAGCAGTTCTTC.

This chain connects TRBV19 to TRBJ2-1; TRBD1 is a possible D gene (6 bases). Per germline, CDR1 LNHDA and CDR2 SQIVND (reference sequence). Trimming removed 3 bases at V and 0 bases at J, with 12 bases between. The CDR3 covers 16 residues. CDR3 bases: TGTGCCAGTAGTATCCCGGACAGCCGCTCCTACAATGAGCAGTTCTTC. Amino acids: CASSIPDSRSYNEQFF.

The V and J genes are TRBV5-1 and TRBJ2-1; TRBD1 is a possible D gene (6 bases). Trimming pared 5 bases from V and 3 bases from J, leaving 12 bases between. This CDR3 comprises 14 residues. Germline CDR1 and CDR2: SGHRS and YFSETQ. The CDR3 nucleotides read TGCGCCAGCAGACCCGGGACAAACTACAATGAGCAGTTCTTC. Translating gives CASRPGTNYNEQFF.

V and J are TRBV5-5 and TRBJ1-3; unclear D gene. V was shortened by 0 bases and J by 8 bases, with 9 bases between the two germline ends. CDR1 and CDR2 from the germline V gene are SGHKS and YYEKEE (reference sequence). This CDR3 has 13 amino acids. In nucleotides, the CDR3 is TGTGCCAGCAGCTTGGGGTGGGGAGACACCATATATTTT. Encoded protein: CASSLGWGDTIYF.

In DNA form, the CDR3 reads TGTGCCAGCAGCTTAGAACCTGGCCGAGGAACATACAATGAGCAGTTCTTC. This encodes CASSLEPGRGTYNEQFF. This chain joins TRBV11-2 and TRBJ2-1; no definite D call. Germline CDR1 SGHAT, CDR2 FQNNGV. This CDR3 has 17 residues. V was trimmed by 0 bases and J by 4 bases, leaving 16 bases between them.

The chain uses TRBV10-3 and TRBJ2-7, with 7 bases identical to TRBD1. V lost 5 bases, J lost 2 bases, and 6 bases stayed unmatched. Per germline, CDR1 ENHRY and CDR2 SYGVKD. The CDR3 consists of 14 residues. In DNA, the CDR3 is TGTGCCATCAGTTCCCGGGACAGCGCCTACGAGCAGTACTTC. Protein sequence: CAISSRDSAYEQYF.

This chain links TRBV19 with TRBJ1-4; D might be TRBD1 (6 bases). This CDR3 has 15 residues. V lost 5 bases to trimming and J lost 3 bases, with 13 bases between them. CDR1 is LNHDA, CDR2 SQIVND, per germline (reference sequence). The CDR3 is CASSPSTGPNEKLFF. CDR3 nucleotides: TGTGCCAGTAGTCCCTCGACAGGACCTAATGAAAAACTGTTTTTT.

CDR3: CASSLSQGYGYTF. CDR3 coding DNA: TGCGCCAGCAGCTTGTCACAGGGATATGGCTACACCTTC. V and J are TRBV5-1 and TRBJ1-2; a possible D gene is TRBD1 (6 bases). The CDR3 spans 13 residues. V was trimmed by 1 base and J by 5 bases, leaving 9 bases between them. The germline V gene has CDR1 SGHRS and CDR2 YFSETQ.

This clone was observed a few times. The DNA for the CDR3 is TGTGCCAGCAGCTATCGCAGGGGGCAGGAGACCCAGTACTTC. It specifies CASSYRRGQETQYF. The V gene is TRBV5-5, the J gene TRBJ2-5, with 8 bases matching TRBD1. The CDR3 covers 14 residues. CDR1 SGHKS and CDR2 YYEKEE come from the germline V gene (reference sequence). Unmatched junction bases numbered 6, after V lost 3 bases and J lost 5 bases.

The chain is built from TRBV18 and TRBJ2-3; D unclear. CDR1 is KGHSH, CDR2 LQKENI, per germline. V was pared by 7 bases and J by 0 bases, with 23 bases between. The CDR3 sequence is 18 residues long. The chain's CDR3 is CASFPPLVAETSTDTQYF. CDR3 in DNA: TGTGCCAGCTTCCCCCCCCTAGTCGCGGAGACTAGCACAGATACGCAGTATTTT.

The V and J genes are TRBV28 and TRBJ1-3, with a weak D call TRBD1 (6 bases). From germline, CDR1 is MDHEN and CDR2 SYDVKM. The V gene lost 5 bases and the J gene lost 8 bases, with 10 bases spanning the gap. The CDR3 consists of 12 residues. The CDR3, as DNA: TGTGCCAGCAGTCTCACAGGGTACACCATATATTTT. As protein: CASSLTGYTIYF.

The rearrangement uses TRBV30 and TRBJ2-5; no clear D. V was pared by 3 bases and J by 5 bases, with 16 bases between. This CDR3 region has 14 residues. Looked up from germline, CDR1 is GTSNPN and CDR2 is SVGIG (reference sequence). The CDR3 nucleotides read TGTGCCTGGAGGCGAATCACTATGAAGGAGACCCAGTACTTC. This sequence encodes CAWRRITMKETQYF. Together with reference TRBV30 and TRBJ2-5, the CDR3 gives the full variable domain: SQTIHQWPATLVQPVGSPLSLECTVEGTSNPNLYWYRQAAGRGLQLLFYSVGIGQISSEVPQNLSASRPQDRQFILSSKKLLLSDSGFYLCAWRRITMKETQYFGPGTRLLVL.

The chain links TRBV7-3 to TRBJ2-2, with TRBD2 as a possible D gene (5 bases). With 2 bases removed from V and 1 base from J, the gap between germline ends came to 11 bases. There are 16 residues in the CDR3. Germline V lookup: CDR1 SGHTA, CDR2 FQGTGA. In DNA form, the CDR3 reads TGTGCCAGCAGCTTACCCGTGGGAGTGAACACCGGGGAGCTGTTTTTT. Protein: CASSLPVGVNTGELFF.

The chain carries TRBV27 and TRBJ1-1, with D hard to call. The CDR3 is 16 amino acids. Germline V CDR1 and CDR2: MNHEY, SMNVEV (reference sequence). V lost 5 bases and J 0 bases, leaving 16 bases between the germline ends. The CDR3 coding sequence is TGTGCCAGCAGTACCAACGACAATAGAGTGAACACTGAAGCTTTCTTT. It yields the protein CASSTNDNRVNTEAFF.

The CDR3: CASSPTGDLSYEQYV. CDR3 DNA: TGTGCCAGCAGTCCGACAGGGGACTTATCCTACGAGCAGTACGTC. This chain links TRBV6-7 with TRBJ2-7; 8 bases fit TRBD1. TRBV6-7 is recorded as an ORF, its role being uncertain. Trimming took 5 bases from V and 1 from J; bases not matched to a gene: 7. The CDR3 loop spans 15 amino acids.

This chain links TRBV19 with TRBJ1-4, with TRBD1 as a possible D gene (5 bases). Trimming left V 7 bases short and J 6 bases short, with 12 bases between. From germline, CDR1 is LNHDA and CDR2 SQIVND (reference sequence). The CDR3 extends over 13 amino acids. CDR3 coding DNA: TGTGCCAGTACGGGGACTGCTCATGAAAAACTGTTTTTT. Protein: CASTGTAHEKLFF.

Here the CDR3 reads CASSSNRGQGGYEQYV. The DNA of the CDR3 is TGTGCCAGCAGCTCAAACCGTGGACAGGGTGGCTACGAGCAGTACGTC. This chain uses TRBV7-8 with TRBJ2-7; TRBD1 aligns across 8 bases. The CDR3 sequence is 16 residues long. The V and J ends lost 4 bases and 3 bases, in that order; junction bases with no gene match: 11. Germline CDR1 SGHVS, CDR2 FQNEAQ.

The rearrangement joins TRBV11-3 to TRBJ2-3, with D perhaps TRBD2 (7 bases). Germline CDR1 is SGHNT and CDR2 is YENEEA. Trimming removed 1 base from V and 5 bases from J, with 16 bases in between. This CDR3 region has 16 residues. The CDR3 reads CASSLATGGLVDTQYF. The CDR3 DNA reads as TGTGCCAGCAGCTTAGCCACGGGGGGCTTGGTAGATACGCAGTATTTT.

This clone was seen just once. The chain has TRBV7-2 and TRBJ2-2; D is perhaps TRBD1 (5 bases). The V gene lost 2 bases and the J gene lost 4 bases, with 8 bases spanning the gap. This CDR3 spans 14 amino acids. The germline gives CDR1 SGHTA, CDR2 FQGNSA. The CDR3 sequence is CASSLTDSTGELFF. CDR3 nucleotides: TGTGCCAGCAGCTTAACCGACAGCACCGGGGAGCTGTTTTTT.

The genes are TRBV3-1 (or the pseudogene TRBV3-2) and TRBJ2-5; TRBD1 might be the D (5 bases). The germline CDR1 and CDR2 sequences are LGHDT and YNNKEL (reference sequence). Trimming cost V 4 bases and J 4 bases, with 7 bases left between them. CDR3 length: 12 amino acids. CDR3 coding DNA: TGTGCCAGCAGCCCTCAGGGAGAGACCCAGTACTTC. It translates to CASSPQGETQYF.

The V call is TRBV6-7, the J call TRBJ2-2, with D unresolved. TRBV6-7 is known as an ORF, though its function is uncertain. Trimming pared 5 bases from V and 0 bases from J, leaving 13 bases between. The CDR3 sequence is 16 residues long. In DNA, the CDR3 is TGTGCCAGCAGTCTCGGCCCGGCGGCGAACACCGGGGAGCTGTTTTTT. Translated, it gives CASSLGPAANTGELFF.

The J gene is TRBJ1-5, the V gene TRBV2, with D uncertain. The germline CDR1 and CDR2 sequences are SNHLY and FYNNEI. CDR3 length: 13 amino acids. Trimming removed 6 bases from V and 0 bases from J, with 6 bases in between. The chain's CDR3 is CASSEYSNQPQHF. As DNA, the CDR3 is TGTGCCAGCAGCGAGTATAGCAATCAGCCCCAGCATTTT.

This clone has just one count. This chain connects TRBV10-3 to TRBJ2-7, with 7 bases lining up with TRBD2. Germline V gene lookup returns CDR1 ENHRY and CDR2 SYGVKD. The length of the CDR3 is 15 residues. V dropped 0 bases and J dropped 0; count of bases not matched to a gene: 2. CDR3 residues: CAISESERGSYEQYF. The DNA for the CDR3 is TGTGCCATCAGTGAGTCCGAGCGGGGCTCCTACGAGCAGTACTTC.